Each of the 28 T cell receptor beta chains below was sequenced from the same sample in a study of cytomegalovirus exposure and HLA in healthy donors. Vbeta (60) and Jbeta (13) primers were used in the PCR. Sequencing used immunoSEQ multiplex PCR; TCRdb keeps in-frame clones, though not all of them. Among 150,000 to 200,000 clones, 75% to 85% were seen once, and the ten largest hold less than 15%. The sequenced sample consisted of PBMCs. The receptors were gathered from a woman in her 50s in good health and CMV-seropositive.

This clone was counted once. The chain employs TRBV18 and TRBJ2-7; TRBD1 might be the D (6 bases). The V end was cut by 4 bases, the J end by 0 bases, with 10 bases between. The germline V gene encodes CDR1 KGHSH and CDR2 LQKENI. The CDR3 is 14 residues long. The CDR3 sequence is CASSQNRASYEQYF. The CDR3 DNA reads TGTGCCAGCTCACAAAACAGGGCCTCCTACGAGCAGTACTTC.

The chain joins TRBV2 to TRBJ2-5; a possible D gene is TRBD1 (6 bases). Trimming removed 4 bases from V and 2 bases from J, with 14 bases in between. The germline V gene has CDR1 SNHLY and CDR2 FYNNEI. The CDR3 length is 15 residues. The CDR3 loop reads CASSVVRGLQETQYF. Written as DNA, the CDR3 is TGTGCCAGCAGTGTTGTAAGGGGGTTGCAAGAGACCCAGTACTTC.

The gene calls are TRBV18 and TRBJ1-1, with TRBD1 matching 8 bases. The CDR3 totals 15 residues. Unmatched junction bases numbered 6, after V lost 3 bases and J lost 3 bases. The germline V gene has CDR1 KGHSH and CDR2 LQKENI. The CDR3 spells CASSPRTGIYTEAFF. Written as DNA, the CDR3 is TGTGCCAGCTCACCTCGGACAGGGATATACACTGAAGCTTTCTTT.

This clone was found once. CDR3 region: CASSIDQTAGYGYTF. The CDR3 nucleotides read TGTGCCAGTAGTATAGATCAAACGGCGGGCTATGGCTACACCTTC. V usage is TRBV19 and J usage is TRBJ1-2; D unclear. This CDR3 spans 15 amino acids. Deletions cut 0 bases from V and 4 bases from J, with 12 bases between. Germline V gives CDR1 LNHDA, CDR2 SQIVND (reference sequence).

This clone was detected only once. The rearrangement uses TRBV7-9 and TRBJ2-7; no clear D gene. The germline gives CDR1 SEHNR, CDR2 FQNEAQ (reference sequence). V shed 4 bases and J shed 3 bases, with 10 bases lying between them. The CDR3 runs 13 residues. The CDR3 reads CASSSPLIYEQYF. The CDR3 nucleotides read TGTGCCAGCAGCTCCCCTCTAATCTACGAGCAGTACTTC.

In nucleotides, the CDR3 is TGTGCCAGCAGCTTGACTAGCGGGGAGGATACGCAGTATTTT. Its protein product is CASSLTSGEDTQYF. The chain combines TRBV5-4 with TRBJ2-3; 10 bases are shared with TRBD2. V lost 1 base, J lost 6 bases, and 2 bases stayed unmatched. Germline-derived CDR1 and CDR2 are SGHNT and YYREEE (reference sequence). This CDR3 region has 14 residues.

The gene calls are TRBV12-5 and TRBJ2-3; maybe TRBD1 (5 bases). Trimming took off 2 bases at V and 6 bases at J, with 18 bases between the two ends. Germline CDR1 LGHNT, CDR2 FRNRAP. CDR3 size: 16 residues. The CDR3 DNA reads as TGTGCTAGTGGTTTGACACCAGGCTTCGCAGGGGATACGCAGTATTTT. Residues: CASGLTPGFAGDTQYF.

This chain joins TRBV5-1 and TRBJ2-3, with D possibly TRBD2 on 5 matching bases. Germline V gene sequence: CDR1 SGHRS, CDR2 YFSETQ. The V and J ends lost 0 bases and 1 base respectively, with 12 bases between them. The CDR3 length is 16 residues. The CDR3 loop reads CASSLGAGSGTDTQYF. The CDR3 DNA sequence: TGCGCCAGCAGCTTGGGGGCTGGGAGCGGCACAGATACGCAGTATTTT.

Written as DNA, the CDR3 is TGTGCCAGCAGTTTTACCGGCTCAGGACAGCCCCAGCATTTT. Translation: CASSFTGSGQPQHF. The chain employs TRBV28 and TRBJ1-5; D unclear. V shed 3 bases and J shed 7 bases, with 13 bases lying between them. Germline V gene data show CDR1 as MDHEN and CDR2 as SYDVKM. This CDR3 region has 14 residues.

CDR3 in amino acids: CASSTRGRGTDTQYF. CDR3 DNA: TGTGCCAGTAGTACTAGGGGTAGGGGCACAGATACGCAGTATTTT. The J gene is TRBJ2-3, the V gene TRBV19; perhaps TRBD1 as D (5 bases). Germline V gives CDR1 LNHDA, CDR2 SQIVND (reference sequence). The CDR3 loop spans 15 amino acids. Trimming shortened V by 4 bases and J by 1 base, and 12 bases separated the two germline ends.

As to this clone: Other DNA sequences in this specimen translate into the identical CDR3. V and J are TRBV7-6 and TRBJ1-6; 7 bases agree with TRBD1. V lost 5 bases, J lost 7 bases, and 8 bases stayed unmatched. The CDR3 covers 15 residues. Germline values: CDR1 SGHVS, CDR2 FNYEAQ. CDR3 sequence reads: CASSPDPGQNSPLHF. The CDR3 coding sequence is TGTGCCAGCAGCCCCGACCCGGGACAGAATTCACCCCTCCACTTT.

The J gene is TRBJ2-1, the V gene TRBV18; 10 bases are shared with TRBD2. The CDR3 runs to 17 residues. With V trimmed by 3 bases and J by 9 bases, 14 bases remained unmatched. CDR1 is KGHSH and CDR2 is LQKENI in the germline V gene. The CDR3 is CASSPASGGVSLGEQFF. In nucleotides, the CDR3 is TGTGCCAGCTCACCGGCTAGCGGGGGTGTCTCACTGGGTGAGCAGTTCTTC.

The V and J genes are TRBV7-3 and TRBJ1-1, with TRBD1 as a possible D gene (5 bases). The CDR3 runs to 15 residues. Germline V gene data show CDR1 as SGHTA and CDR2 as FQGTGA. Trimming took off 5 bases at V and 0 bases at J, with 13 bases between the two ends. The CDR3 spells CASSLRAGLNTEAFF. CDR3 in DNA: TGTGCCAGCAGCCTCAGGGCAGGTTTGAACACTGAAGCTTTCTTT.

CDR3 sequence reads: CASSPTLGTEAFF. CDR3 DNA sequence: TGTGCCAGCAGCCCGACCCTCGGGACTGAAGCTTTCTTT. The V gene is TRBV7-2, the J gene TRBJ1-1; D is unclear. The length of the CDR3 is 13 residues. In germline, CDR1 is SGHTA, CDR2 FQGNSA. Between the trimmed V and J ends, which lost 5 bases and 5 bases, there was a span of 12 bases.

This chain's CDR3 is CASSHSGTRVDNEQFF. DNA of the CDR3: TGTGCCAGCAGCCACTCCGGGACAAGAGTCGACAATGAGCAGTTCTTC. V usage is TRBV14 and J usage is TRBJ2-1; tentatively, D is TRBD1 (6 bases). Trimming removed 3 bases at V and 5 bases at J, with 17 bases between. This CDR3 spans 16 amino acids. Germline V gene data show CDR1 as SGHDN and CDR2 as FVKESK.

The chain couples TRBV12-5 to TRBJ2-2; D may be TRBD1 (6 bases). The CDR3 has 18 residues. The germline CDR1 and CDR2 sequences are LGHNT and FRNRAP. V was shortened by 5 bases and J by 0 bases, with 19 bases between the two germline ends. CDR3 amino acids: CASGPRPTGRPNTGELFF. The CDR3 DNA reads as TGTGCTAGTGGTCCCCGCCCGACAGGCCGTCCGAACACCGGGGAGCTGTTTTTT.

Only a few counts were recorded for this clone. This chain uses TRBV5-1 with TRBJ1-1; 7 bases are a match to TRBD1. The CDR3 covers 15 residues. With 2 bases clipped from V and 1 base from J, the junction kept 5 bases outside the gene matches. Germline loops: CDR1 SGHRS, CDR2 YFSETQ. The CDR3, as DNA: TGCGCCAGCAGCTTTCACGGGACAGCGAACACTGAAGCTTTCTTT. Protein sequence: CASSFHGTANTEAFF.

The V and J genes are TRBV7-3 and TRBJ2-7, with D perhaps TRBD2 (7 bases). The germline V gene encodes CDR1 SGHTA and CDR2 FQGTGA. Trimming cost V 5 bases and J 2 bases, with 10 bases left between them. CDR3 length: 13 amino acids. CDR3 coding DNA: TGTGCCAGCAGCCCGGGGGGCGCCTACGAGCAGTACTTC. Translating it yields CASSPGGAYEQYF.

This rearrangement joins TRBV4-1 to TRBJ1-3, with a weak D call TRBD1 (5 bases). V lost 3 bases, J lost 2 bases, and 11 bases lay in between. CDR3 length: 15 amino acids. The germline V gene has CDR1 MGHRA and CDR2 YSYEKL. The CDR3 protein is CASSQGPTPGNTIYF. CDR3 sequence (DNA): TGCGCCAGCAGCCAGGGGCCCACCCCTGGAAACACCATATATTTT.

This chain connects TRBV6-5 to TRBJ2-3; D perhaps matches TRBD2 (6 bases). CDR1 is MNHEY and CDR2 is SVGAGI in the germline V gene. Trimming pared 2 bases from V and 2 bases from J, leaving 11 bases between. CDR3 length: 15 residues. CDR3: CASSYNGGTTDTQYF. The CDR3 nucleotides read TGTGCCAGCAGTTACAATGGGGGGACCACAGATACGCAGTATTTT.

The V and J genes are TRBV4-2 and TRBJ2-5; D ambiguous. Trimming took off 6 bases at V and 4 bases at J, with 21 bases between the two ends. This CDR3 is built from 16 residues. Germline CDR1 is LGHNA and CDR2 is YNFKEQ. The CDR3 DNA reads as TGTGCCAGCAGTCGCGGAGACCCGTTTTATCGAGAGACCCAGTACTTC. Translation: CASSRGDPFYRETQYF.

The rearrangement joins TRBV4-2 to TRBJ2-3; the match to TRBD2 covers 9 bases. Per germline, CDR1 LGHNA and CDR2 YNFKEQ. With V trimmed by 0 bases and J by 2 bases, 3 bases remained unmatched. The CDR3 loop spans 16 amino acids. The CDR3 spells CASSQDLAGTTDTQYF. The CDR3, as DNA: TGTGCCAGCAGCCAAGACCTAGCGGGGACCACAGATACGCAGTATTTT.

About this clone: The sample contains more than one DNA sequence encoding this CDR3. The rearrangement uses TRBV5-1 and TRBJ2-1; 7 bases are a match to TRBD2. CDR1 SGHRS and CDR2 YFSETQ come from the germline V gene. CDR3 length equals 15 residues. Losses at the gene ends were 1 base for V and 1 base for J; bases not matched to a gene: 2. CDR3 residues: CASSLQGGSYNEQFF. CDR3 nucleotide sequence: TGCGCCAGCAGCTTGCAGGGAGGGTCCTACAATGAGCAGTTCTTC.

The chain recombines TRBV5-6 with TRBJ1-1; no clear D. Per the germline V gene, CDR1 is SGHDT and CDR2 is YYEEEE. The CDR3 has 15 residues. Trimming pared 1 base from V and 2 bases from J, leaving 12 bases between. For the CDR3, the DNA is TGTGCCAGCAGCTTGTGGGTGCCAGGAAACACTGAAGCTTTCTTT. It yields the protein CASSLWVPGNTEAFF.

This chain links TRBV7-9 with TRBJ1-6; D gene ambiguous. This CDR3 has 15 amino acids. V gave up 5 bases and J gave up 10 bases, with 18 bases separating them. Germline V CDR1 and CDR2: SEHNR, FQNEAQ (reference sequence). The CDR3 loop is CASSASGGVGSPLHF. The CDR3 DNA reads TGTGCCAGCAGCGCATCAGGAGGAGTAGGATCACCCCTCCACTTT.

This clone occurred a few times. This sequence joins TRBV10-3 and TRBJ1-1; the D is unclear. Germline V gene data show CDR1 as ENHRY and CDR2 as SYGVKD. The CDR3 contains 15 residues. The V gene lost 4 bases and the J gene lost 5 bases, with 17 bases spanning the gap. Here the CDR3 reads CAISVNMARDTEAFF. In nucleotides, the CDR3 is TGTGCCATCAGTGTAAATATGGCTCGGGATACTGAAGCTTTCTTT.

The chain carries TRBV20-1 and TRBJ2-5; a possible D gene is TRBD1 (5 bases). Germline-derived CDR1 and CDR2 are DFQATT and SNEGSKA (reference sequence). Trimming left V 6 bases short and J 5 bases short, with 10 bases between. This CDR3 has 11 amino acids. CDR3 DNA sequence: TGCAGTGCCAGGGCAGGGGAGACCCAGTACTTC. Protein: CSARAGETQYF.

The chain recombines TRBV7-9 with TRBJ2-5; D gene unclear. Per the germline V gene, CDR1 is SEHNR and CDR2 is FQNEAQ (reference sequence). Deletions cut 6 bases from V and 5 bases from J, with 7 bases between. The CDR3 sequence is 11 residues long. The CDR3 is CASSPMETQYF. For the CDR3, the DNA is TGTGCCAGCAGTCCTATGGAGACCCAGTACTTC.